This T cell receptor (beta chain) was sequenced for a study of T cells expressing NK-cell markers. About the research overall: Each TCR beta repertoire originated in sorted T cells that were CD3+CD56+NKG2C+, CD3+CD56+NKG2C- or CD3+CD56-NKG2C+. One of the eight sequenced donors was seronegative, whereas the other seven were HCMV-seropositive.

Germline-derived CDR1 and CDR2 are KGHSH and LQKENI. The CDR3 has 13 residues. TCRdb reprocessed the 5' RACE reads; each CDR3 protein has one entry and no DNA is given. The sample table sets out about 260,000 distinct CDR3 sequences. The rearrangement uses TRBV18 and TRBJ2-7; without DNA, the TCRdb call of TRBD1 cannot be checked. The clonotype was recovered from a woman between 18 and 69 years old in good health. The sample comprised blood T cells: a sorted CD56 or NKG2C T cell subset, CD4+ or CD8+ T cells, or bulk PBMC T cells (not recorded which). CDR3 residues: CASSPPGTVGQYF.